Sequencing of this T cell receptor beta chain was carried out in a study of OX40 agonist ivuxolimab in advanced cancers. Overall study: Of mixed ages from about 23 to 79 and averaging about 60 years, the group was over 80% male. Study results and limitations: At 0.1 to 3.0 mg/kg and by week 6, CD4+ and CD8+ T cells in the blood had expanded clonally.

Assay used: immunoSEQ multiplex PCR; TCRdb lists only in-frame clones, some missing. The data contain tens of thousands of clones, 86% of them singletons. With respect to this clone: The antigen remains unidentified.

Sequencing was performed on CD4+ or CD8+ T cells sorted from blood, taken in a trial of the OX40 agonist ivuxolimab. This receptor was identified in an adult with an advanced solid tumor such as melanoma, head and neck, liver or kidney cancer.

CDR3 coding DNA: TGCAGTGCTGATGAACGGGAGACCCAGTACTTC. Its translation: CSADERETQYF. The V and J genes are TRBV20-1 and TRBJ2-5; D gene unclear. This CDR3 comprises 11 residues. CDR1 is DFQATT and CDR2 is SNEGSKA in the germline V gene (reference sequence). Deletions cut 5 bases from V and 5 bases from J, with 9 bases between.